Listed below are T cell receptor beta chains from one sample, sequenced in a study of a mutant IDH1 vaccine in newly diagnosed glioma. TCRdb's table, derived via immunoSEQ multiplex PCR, lists solely in-frame clones and lacks some. The sample gives about 88,000 clones, around 79% of which show up once; around 5% is in the top ten. The sequencing used PBMCs, collected from a glioma patient treated with radiotherapy, temozolomide or both. All receptors derive from a man aged 35-49 years with glioma. Some clones in this sample may be carry-over from other donors' samples. Each CDR3 is given with its conserved first and last residue. D genes are given only for firm matches. The size of a clone is reported for some rows only, either as once, few or many, or as a class for expanded clones.

D gene: -
V gene: TRBV19
clone size: -
J gene: TRBJ2-3
CDR3 DNA: TGTGCCAGTAGTATAGATGGAAACGGGGGACCAGATACGCAGTATTTT
CDR3 protein: CASSIDGNGGPDTQYF

D gene: -
V gene: TRBV6-1
clone size: once
J gene: TRBJ1-1
CDR3 DNA: TGTGCCAGCAGTGAAGGGTGGGGGGGAAACACTGAAGCTTTCTTT
CDR3 protein: CASSEGWGGNTEAFF

D gene: -
V gene: TRBV4-1
clone size: once
J gene: TRBJ2-1
CDR3 DNA: TGCGCCAGCAGCCAAGACCCCACCAATGAGCAGTTCTTC
CDR3 protein: CASSQDPTNEQFF

D gene: TRBD1
V gene: TRBV2
clone size: -
J gene: TRBJ1-5
CDR3 DNA: TGTGCCAGCAGTGAGGGGGACAGGGGAGGGCAGCCCCAGCATTTT
CDR3 protein: CASSEGDRGGQPQHF

D gene: -
V gene: TRBV4-1
clone size: once
J gene: TRBJ2-1
CDR3 DNA: TGCGCCAGCAGCCAAGCGGTCGGGGGGCACAATGAGCAGTTCTTC
CDR3 protein: CASSQAVGGHNEQFF

D gene: -
V gene: TRBV19
clone size: -
J gene: TRBJ1-1
CDR3 DNA: TGTGCCAGTAGGGATTCAAGAGGGTTGACTGAAGCTTTCTTT
CDR3 protein: CASRDSRGLTEAFF

D gene: TRBD1
V gene: TRBV13
clone size: -
J gene: TRBJ1-4
CDR3 DNA: TGTGCCAGCAGCTTAAGGACAGGGTGGAATGAAAAACTGTTTTTT
CDR3 protein: CASSLRTGWNEKLFF

D gene: TRBD1
V gene: TRBV7-8
clone size: -
J gene: TRBJ1-6
CDR3 DNA: TGTGCCAGCAGCAAAACCGGGACAGGGTTAAATTCACCCCTCCACTTT
CDR3 protein: CASSKTGTGLNSPLHF

D gene: -
V gene: TRBV11-1
clone size: -
J gene: TRBJ2-7
CDR3 DNA: TGTGCCAGCAGCCTGGTCGGGCGCTACGAGCAGTACTTC
CDR3 protein: CASSLVGRYEQYF

D gene: -
V gene: TRBV6-1
clone size: -
J gene: TRBJ1-5
CDR3 DNA: TGTGCCAGCAGTCGGGGGCCCCAGCATTTT
CDR3 protein: CASSRGPQHF

D gene: -
V gene: TRBV27
clone size: -
J gene: TRBJ2-7
CDR3 DNA: TGTGCCAGCAGTTTTTCGGCGTCCTACGAGCAGTACTTC
CDR3 protein: CASSFSASYEQYF

D gene: -
V gene: TRBV10-3
clone size: -
J gene: TRBJ2-7
CDR3 DNA: TGTGCCACCCAGTACGGAGAACGCTACGAGCAGTACTTC
CDR3 protein: CATQYGERYEQYF

D gene: -
V gene: TRBV5-1
clone size: -
J gene: TRBJ2-2
CDR3 DNA: TGCGCCAGCAGCTTAGGCACTACCAACACCGGGGAGCTGTTTTTT
CDR3 protein: CASSLGTTNTGELFF

D gene: -
V gene: TRBV14
clone size: -
J gene: TRBJ1-4
CDR3 DNA: TGTGCCAGCAGCCAAGAAGGGCCGTACCCCTATGCAACTAATGAAAAACTGTTTTTT
CDR3 protein: CASSQEGPYPYATNEKLFF

D gene: -
V gene: TRBV5-1
clone size: -
J gene: TRBJ2-7
CDR3 DNA: TGCGCCAGCAGCTTAACGGACTGGAGGGAGCAGTACTTC
CDR3 protein: CASSLTDWREQYF

D gene: TRBD2
V gene: TRBV5-4
clone size: many
J gene: TRBJ2-5
CDR3 DNA: TGTGCCAGCAGCGAGCCGGGGGGGGTTGGGGAGACCCAGTACTTC
CDR3 protein: CASSEPGGVGETQYF

D gene: TRBD2
V gene: TRBV5-1
clone size: few
J gene: TRBJ2-5
CDR3 DNA: TGCGCCAGCAGCTTGTTGGCCGGGACTATCCAAGAGACCCAGTACTTC
CDR3 protein: CASSLLAGTIQETQYF

D gene: TRBD2
V gene: TRBV29-1
clone size: -
J gene: TRBJ2-3
CDR3 DNA: TGCAGCGTTGCCATGGCTAGCGGGGGCACAGATACGCAGTATTTT
CDR3 protein: CSVAMASGGTDTQYF

D gene: TRBD1
V gene: TRBV10-2
clone size: -
J gene: TRBJ1-1
CDR3 DNA: TGCGCCAGCAGTTTTGGACAGGCTGAAGCTTTCTTT
CDR3 protein: CASSFGQAEAFF

D gene: TRBD2
V gene: TRBV2
clone size: -
J gene: TRBJ2-5
CDR3 DNA: TGTGCCAGCCGTACTAGCGGGGGGGAGGCAGAGACCCAGTACTTC
CDR3 protein: CASRTSGGEAETQYF

D gene: -
V gene: TRBV30
clone size: -
J gene: TRBJ2-3
CDR3 DNA: TGTGCCTGGAGTTGGCTAGCAGATACGCAGTATTTT
CDR3 protein: CAWSWLADTQYF

D gene: TRBD2
V gene: TRBV7-7
clone size: few
J gene: TRBJ2-2
CDR3 DNA: TGTGCCAGCAGCTTAGAGAGCGCGGGGGGGAACACCGGGGAGCTGTTTTTT
CDR3 protein: CASSLESAGGNTGELFF

D gene: TRBD1
V gene: TRBV5-1
clone size: -
J gene: TRBJ1-2
CDR3 DNA: TGCGCCAGCAGCCCAAACGACAGGGGAGAGGATGGCTACACCTTC
CDR3 protein: CASSPNDRGEDGYTF

D gene: TRBD1
V gene: TRBV5-5
clone size: -
J gene: TRBJ2-1
CDR3 DNA: TGTGCCAGCAGCTTGGACAGGGGGTACAATGAGCAGTTCTTC
CDR3 protein: CASSLDRGYNEQFF

D gene: -
V gene: TRBV5-1
clone size: -
J gene: TRBJ1-1
CDR3 DNA: TGCGCCAGCAGCATAGAACAGTCGAGCATGAACACTGAAGCTTTCTTT
CDR3 protein: CASSIEQSSMNTEAFF

D gene: -
V gene: TRBV7-8
clone size: -
J gene: TRBJ2-7
CDR3 DNA: TGTGCCAGCAGCCGGACCCGGGACTACGAGCAGTACTTC
CDR3 protein: CASSRTRDYEQYF

D gene: TRBD2
V gene: TRBV30
clone size: -
J gene: TRBJ2-2
CDR3 DNA: TGTGCCTGGAGTTTTGGACTAGCGGCTACCGGGGAGCTGTTTTTT
CDR3 protein: CAWSFGLAATGELFF

D gene: TRBD2
V gene: TRBV19
clone size: -
J gene: TRBJ2-7
CDR3 DNA: TGTGCCAGTAGGACTAGCGGGGGGGCACACGAGCAGTACTTC
CDR3 protein: CASRTSGGAHEQYF

D gene: TRBD1
V gene: TRBV7-9
clone size: -
J gene: TRBJ1-3
CDR3 DNA: TGTGCCAGCAGCTTGGGACAGCCTGGTGCTGGAAACACCATATATTTT
CDR3 protein: CASSLGQPGAGNTIYF

D gene: -
V gene: TRBV5-1
clone size: -
J gene: TRBJ1-6
CDR3 DNA: TGCGCCAGCAGCTTGGCGGGGGCGGGTAATTCACCCCTCCACTTT
CDR3 protein: CASSLAGAGNSPLHF

D gene: -
V gene: TRBV12-5
clone size: few
J gene: TRBJ2-6
CDR3 DNA: TGTGCCCCCAGGGTCCTCTCTGGGGCCAACGTCCTGACTTTC
CDR3 protein: CAPRVLSGANVLTF

D gene: -
V gene: TRBV7-9
clone size: -
J gene: TRBJ1-2
CDR3 DNA: TGTGCCAGCAGCTCCACCCCCGGCTACACCTTC
CDR3 protein: CASSSTPGYTF

D gene: TRBD1
V gene: TRBV10-1
clone size: -
J gene: TRBJ1-2
CDR3 DNA: TGCGCCAGCAGTCCTGGACAGGGGACGACGGGCTACACCTTC
CDR3 protein: CASSPGQGTTGYTF

D gene: -
V gene: TRBV7-8
clone size: -
J gene: TRBJ1-2
CDR3 DNA: TGTGCCAGCAGCTTAGGAGGAGGGAGGGGCGGGTTAGTTGGCTACACCTTC
CDR3 protein: CASSLGGGRGGLVGYTF

D gene: TRBD1
V gene: TRBV2
clone size: once
J gene: TRBJ1-1
CDR3 DNA: TGTGCCAGCAGTGCTCAGGGGGGGACTGAAGCTTTCTTT
CDR3 protein: CASSAQGGTEAFF